The 27 T cell receptor beta chains in this list originate from one sample, sequenced in a study of T cells in Graves' hyperthyroidism and ophthalmopathy. RNA transcripts gave rise to amplified TCR beta CDR3 regions. Researchers ran a first-round RT-PCR on the TCR CDR3 using the HTBI primer set. From the multiplex PCR reads, TCRdb called clonotypes with MiXCR, one entry per CDR3 protein. The sample has hundreds of thousands of distinct CDR3 sequences, less than 25% seen once. Sample: blood. These receptors all stem from a man under 40 with Graves' ophthalmopathy.

This clonotype was observed many times. This chain connects TRBV20-1 to TRBJ2-7; D may be TRBD2 (7 bases). Germline CDR1 reads DFQATT; CDR2 reads SNEGSKA (reference sequence). V lost 6 bases and J lost 3, with 15 bases in between. The CDR3 contains 13 residues. CDR3 region: CSAGGGGHYEQYF. The CDR3 bases are TGCAGTGCAGGAGGGGGGGGGCACTACGAGCAGTACTTC.

For this clonotype: A read error may be the cause here, since a much bigger clone is one base away. The V call is TRBV29-1, the J call TRBJ1-1; no definite D call. The CDR3 is 14 amino acids. Deletions cut 4 bases from V and 0 bases from J, with 12 bases between. The germline CDR1 and CDR2 sequences are SQVTM and ANQGSEA. The CDR3 loop reads CSVGVRGVNTEAFF. Written as DNA, the CDR3 is TGCAGCGTTGGCGTCCGTGGCGTGAACACTGAAGCTTTCTTT.

With regard to this clonotype: This may arise from a read error, as a much more abundant clone is one base away. The gene calls are TRBV7-9 and TRBJ1-1; tentative D call: TRBD1 (5 bases). There are 13 residues in the CDR3. The germline CDR1 and CDR2 sequences are SEHNR and FQNEAQ (reference sequence). This CDR3 reads CASSQPWGTAAFF. CDR3 sequence (DNA): TGTGCCAGCAGCCAACCCTGGGGGACTGCAGCTTTCTTT. Drawing the rest from reference TRBV7-9 and TRBJ1-1, the complete variable domain is DTGVSQNPRHKITKRGQNVTFRCDPISEHNRLYWYRQTLGQGPEFLTYFQNEAQLEKSRLLSDRFSAERPKGSFSTLEIQRTEQGDSAMYLCASSQPWGTAAFFGQGTRLTVV.

Concerning this clonotype: This could be a read error, since a much larger clone is one nucleotide away. The chain combines TRBV28 with TRBJ2-5; 9 bases match TRBD1. The CDR3 has 16 amino acids. Germline-derived CDR1 and CDR2 are MDHEN and SYDVKM. Germline trimming cut 8 bases from V and 5 bases from J; bases unmatched to any gene: 15. The CDR3 region is CASGRGTGGRVETQYF. The CDR3 region has the DNA TGTGCCAGCGGTCGCGGTACAGGGGGCCGGGTGGAGACCCAGTACTTC.

In regard to this clonotype: This sequence may be a read error, since a much larger clone differs from it by one base. The V and J genes are TRBV7-2 and TRBJ2-1; 7 bases align to TRBD2. Germline CDR1 and CDR2: SGHTA and FQGNSA. CDR3 length: 14 residues. The CDR3 coding sequence is TGTGCCAGCAGATTAGCTAGCGGAAACAATGAGCAGTTCTTC. Its translation: CASRLASGNNEQFF.

As to this clonotype: A read error may explain this, as a much larger clone is one base away. The chain combines TRBV20-1 with TRBJ2-1, with 11 bases lining up with TRBD2. This CDR3 is built from 14 residues. The V gene's germline CDR1 is DFQATT and CDR2 SNEGSKA (reference sequence). The CDR3 coding sequence is TGCAGTGCTGGGGGACTAGCGGTTTACAATGGGCAGTTCTTC. Protein sequence: CSAGGLAVYNGQFF.

V gene TRBV7-2 combines with J gene TRBJ2-5; weak D call: TRBD2 (6 bases). The germline V and J ends were trimmed by 1 base and 5 bases, with 14 bases remaining between them. Germline V lookup: CDR1 SGHTA, CDR2 FQGNSA. CDR3 length: 15 amino acids. The CDR3 loop is CASSLGSAGMETQYF. The CDR3 DNA sequence: TGTGCCAGCAGCTTAGGATCGGCGGGGATGGAGACCCAGTACTTC. The full variable domain, rest sourced from reference TRBV7-2 and TRBJ2-5, is GAGVSQSPSNKVTEKGKDVELRCDPISGHTALYWYRQSLGQGLEFLIYFQGNSAPDKSGLPSDRFSAERTGGSVSTLTIQRTQQEDSAVYLCASSLGSAGMETQYFGPGTRLLVL.

This clonotype was counted between two and nine times. This chain links TRBV7-8 with TRBJ2-1; perhaps D is TRBD1 or TRBD2 (7 bases each). The V and J ends lost 1 base and 8 bases respectively, with 24 bases between them. Germline CDR1 SGHVS, CDR2 FQNEAQ. CDR3 size: 18 residues. Here the CDR3 DNA reads TGTGCCAGCAGCTTAGATTCAGGGGGGGCAGGCCCCCTCGATGAGCAGTTCTTC. Amino acids: CASSLDSGGAGPLDEQFF.

This clonotype was detected many times. This sequence joins TRBV5-1 and TRBJ1-1; TRBD1 might be the D (6 bases). Germline-derived CDR1 and CDR2 are SGHRS and YFSETQ. Trimming left V 4 bases short and J 11 bases short, with 18 bases between. The CDR3 is made up of 13 amino acids. The CDR3 DNA is TGCGCCAGCAGCCCTCTTGACAGGCCAGAGGCTTTCTTT. Amino acid sequence: CASSPLDRPEAFF.

This clonotype was seen a handful of times. The chain links TRBV20-1 to TRBJ2-7; 10 bases match TRBD2. The V segment lost 0 bases and the J segment 7 bases; nucleotides outside the gene matches: 6. The CDR3 totals 14 residues. Germline V gene data show CDR1 as DFQATT and CDR2 as SNEGSKA (reference sequence). CDR3 sequence: CSAREPGLAKEQYF. In nucleotides, the CDR3 is TGCAGTGCTAGAGAACCGGGACTAGCGAAAGAGCAGTACTTC.

This clonotype was seen more than once but under ten times. This chain uses TRBV27 with TRBJ2-7; D is possibly TRBD1 or TRBD2 (5 bases each). The CDR3 is 15 amino acids. Germline V gene lookup returns CDR1 MNHEY and CDR2 SMNVEV (reference sequence). The germline V and J ends were trimmed by 6 bases and 0 bases, with 15 bases remaining between them. The CDR3 here is CASRTREGSSYEQYF. The CDR3 DNA is TGTGCCAGCAGGACGAGAGAGGGGAGCTCCTACGAGCAGTACTTC.

This clonotype showed up just a few times. The chain couples TRBV2 to TRBJ1-4, with D possibly being TRBD1 (6 bases). This CDR3 comprises 18 residues. The ends were cut back, 5 bases at V and 4 bases at J, with 23 bases in the middle. The germline V gene has CDR1 SNHLY and CDR2 FYNNEI. CDR3 nucleotides: TGTGCCAGCAGTCCGCTTCCGGGACAAGGTTTAAGTAATGAAAAACTGTTTTTT. Protein product: CASSPLPGQGLSNEKLFF.

This clonotype appeared many times. The V gene is TRBV11-2, the J gene TRBJ2-1; TRBD1 matches 8 bases. The CDR3 length is 15 residues. Trimming at V came to 5 bases and at J to 4 bases, leaving 7 bases not matched to a gene. CDR1 is SGHAT and CDR2 is FQNNGV in the germline V gene. CDR3 nucleotides: TGTGCCAGCAGCGCGACCGGGACAGGTTACAATGAGCAGTTCTTC. Translated: CASSATGTGYNEQFF.

The chain employs TRBV4-1 and TRBJ2-2, with a possible D match to TRBD1 (5 bases). Trimming took off 7 bases at V and 0 bases at J, with 18 bases between the two ends. The germline V gene encodes CDR1 MGHRA and CDR2 YSYEKL. The CDR3 spans 17 residues. The CDR3 DNA sequence: TGCGCCAGCAATCCCCGGACATATGGCGCGAACACCGGGGAGCTGTTTTTT. Its protein product is CASNPRTYGANTGELFF.

The table lists this clonotype with a few counts. V gene TRBV27 combines with J gene TRBJ2-3; the D is unclear. Germline V CDR1 and CDR2: MNHEY, SMNVEV (reference sequence). The CDR3 is 14 residues long. The V end lost 4 bases, the J end lost 2 bases, and 10 bases lay between the germline ends. CDR3 nucleotide sequence: TGTGCCAGCAGTTCTGGCCTTATCACAGATACGCAGTATTTT. Residues: CASSSGLITDTQYF.

Points on this clonotype: A much larger clonotype is one base distant, so this may be a read error. The chain couples TRBV7-9 to TRBJ2-1, with 10 nucleotides matching TRBD2. The germline V gene has CDR1 SEHNR and CDR2 FQNEAQ (reference sequence). The CDR3 has 16 residues. The CDR3 region is CASSGASGSVSNVQFF. For the CDR3, the DNA is TGTGCCAGCAGTGGCGCTAGCGGGAGTGTGTCAAATGTGCAGTTCTTC.

The table lists this clonotype with many counts. The chain is built from TRBV12-3 or TRBV12-4 and TRBJ2-7, with D possibly matching TRBD2 (6 bases). This CDR3 has 13 residues. Trimming cost V 5 bases and J 5 bases, with 13 bases left between them. This chain's CDR3 is CASSAPGRDEQYF. CDR3 in DNA: TGTGCCAGCAGTGCACCCGGGAGAGACGAGCAGTACTTC.

DNA of the CDR3: TGTGCCAGCAGTTTATCCTCAGGGGTTAGGGGCTACACCTTC. Translated, it gives CASSLSSGVRGYTF. The chain couples TRBV28 to TRBJ1-2, with D perhaps TRBD1 (6 bases). V gave up 1 base and J gave up 8 bases, with 14 bases separating them. The CDR3 has 14 residues. Germline V gene sequence: CDR1 MDHEN, CDR2 SYDVKM.

This clonotype came up many times. The rearrangement joins TRBV11-2 to TRBJ2-7; no reliable D call. Per germline, CDR1 SGHAT and CDR2 FQNNGV. The CDR3 runs to 13 residues. V was cut by 3 bases and J by 3 bases, with 9 bases left in between. The CDR3 sequence is CASSLNTIYEQYF. In nucleotides, the CDR3 is TGTGCCAGCAGCTTGAACACGATCTACGAGCAGTACTTC.

The genes are TRBV7-9 and TRBJ2-1; 7 bases agree with TRBD2. The germline V gene has CDR1 SEHNR and CDR2 FQNEAQ (reference sequence). There are 14 residues in the CDR3. Losses at the gene ends were 8 bases for V and 5 bases for J; bases not matched to a gene: 9. CDR3 nucleotides: TGTGCCAGCTCTGTGAGCGGGGACCACAATGAGCAGTTCTTC. It codes for CASSVSGDHNEQFF. Full variable domain (missing parts from reference TRBV7-9 and TRBJ2-1): DTGVSQNPRHKITKRGQNVTFRCDPISEHNRLYWYRQTLGQGPEFLTYFQNEAQLEKSRLLSDRFSAERPKGSFSTLEIQRTEQGDSAMYLCASSVSGDHNEQFFGPGTRLTVL.

This chain links TRBV20-1 with TRBJ1-6, with a possible D match to TRBD1 (6 bases). Trimming shortened V by 5 bases and J by 4 bases, and 15 bases separated the two germline ends. In germline, CDR1 is DFQATT, CDR2 SNEGSKA (reference sequence). The CDR3 has 15 amino acids. CDR3 DNA: TGCAGTGCTCGTCCCACGGGGGCTTATAATTCACCCCTCCACTTT. This gives the protein CSARPTGAYNSPLHF.

The V and J genes are TRBV25-1 and TRBJ2-5; D possibly corresponds to TRBD2 (5 bases). The germline V gene has CDR1 MGHDK and CDR2 SYGVNS. The V end was cut by 1 base, the J end by 4 bases, with 13 bases between. This CDR3 has 15 amino acids. The CDR3 DNA reads as TGTGCCAGCAGTGAATTGAGGGCTGGGCGAGAGACCCAGTACTTC. Encoded protein: CASSELRAGRETQYF.

The chain carries TRBV20-1 and TRBJ2-2, with D possibly TRBD2 on 6 matching bases. Deletions cut 0 bases from V and 4 bases from J, with 12 bases between. The CDR3 is 15 amino acids. The germline V gene has CDR1 DFQATT and CDR2 SNEGSKA (reference sequence). CDR3 residues: CSAREGGKGTGELFF. In nucleotides, the CDR3 is TGCAGTGCTAGAGAGGGCGGGAAGGGCACCGGGGAGCTGTTTTTT.

This clonotype has a handful of counts. This rearrangement joins TRBV7-9 to TRBJ2-7, with TRBD1 as a possible D gene (5 bases). The germline V gene encodes CDR1 SEHNR and CDR2 FQNEAQ (reference sequence). Trimming pared 1 base from V and 5 bases from J, leaving 12 bases between. The CDR3 covers 14 residues. CDR3 coding DNA: TGTGCCAGCAGCTTAGGGGGCAGTCAACACGAGCAGTACTTC. This encodes CASSLGGSQHEQYF.

This clonotype showed up just a few times. The chain recombines TRBV20-1 with TRBJ2-5; a weak D match, TRBD2 (6 bases). The ends were cut back, 4 bases at V and 4 bases at J, with 19 bases in the middle. This CDR3 is built from 15 residues. Germline assignment: CDR1 DFQATT and CDR2 SNEGSKA (reference sequence). This CDR3 is CSAKTGAGILETQYF. The CDR3 DNA reads TGCAGTGCTAAAACCGGCGCGGGGATTCTAGAGACCCAGTACTTC.

The J gene is TRBJ2-6, the V gene TRBV28; D gene ambiguous. V was trimmed by 4 bases and J by 0 bases, leaving 10 bases between them. Germline V gene lookup returns CDR1 MDHEN and CDR2 SYDVKM. This CDR3 spans 16 amino acids. CDR3 sequence reads: CASSSPQSSGANVLTF. The CDR3 nucleotides read TGTGCCAGCAGTTCCCCACAGTCCTCTGGGGCCAACGTCCTGACTTTC.

The chain joins TRBV20-1 to TRBJ2-7, with no clear D. This CDR3 contains 14 residues. Germline V gives CDR1 DFQATT, CDR2 SNEGSKA (reference sequence). Trimming took 4 bases from V and 4 from J, leaving 17 bases between them. CDR3 residues: CSAKEGQVVYEQYF. Here the CDR3 DNA reads TGCAGTGCTAAAGAAGGGCAGGTGGTTTACGAGCAGTACTTC.